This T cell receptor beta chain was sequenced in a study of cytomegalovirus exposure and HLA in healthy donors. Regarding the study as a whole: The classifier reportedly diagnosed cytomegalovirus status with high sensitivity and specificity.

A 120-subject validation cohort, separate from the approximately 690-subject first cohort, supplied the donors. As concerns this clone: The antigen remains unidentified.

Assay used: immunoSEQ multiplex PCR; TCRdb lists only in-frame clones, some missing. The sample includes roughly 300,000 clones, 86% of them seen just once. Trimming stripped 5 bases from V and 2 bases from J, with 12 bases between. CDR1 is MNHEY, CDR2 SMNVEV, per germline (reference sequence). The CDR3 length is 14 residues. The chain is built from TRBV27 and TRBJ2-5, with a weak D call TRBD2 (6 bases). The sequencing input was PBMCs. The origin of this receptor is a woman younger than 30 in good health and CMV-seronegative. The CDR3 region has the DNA TGTGCCAGCAGTGGGGGGAGAATGCAAGAGACCCAGTACTTC. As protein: CASSGGRMQETQYF.